This TCR beta chain originates from a study of CD8 T cells in ankylosing spondylitis. Quantitative barcoded 5'-RACE was used to prepare TCR beta libraries. TCRdb passed the 5' RACE reads through MiXCR, listing each CDR3 protein once. The sample records about 500,000 distinct CDR3 sequences, about 5% being singletons. This clonotype was detected many times. Its antigen is not known. Study-level results: The study identified a TCR beta motif of under ten highly homologous variants that appeared characteristic of ankylosing spondylitis blood. Significant enrichment of disease-linked clones was reported in matched ankylosing spondylitis synovial fluid.

CDR1 is DFQATT, CDR2 SNEGSKA, per germline (reference sequence). The V end lost 7 bases, the J end lost 7 bases, and 14 bases lay between the germline ends. The CDR3 extends over 12 amino acids. The clonotype originates from a male donor with ankylosing spondylitis. The chain combines TRBV20-1 with TRBJ2-4; D call uncertain. The specimen sequenced was blood, either unsorted or a sorted T cell fraction (not recorded which). Written as DNA, the CDR3 is TGCAGTGGCTCGAACCCTGGGAACATTCAGTACTTC. Translation: CSGSNPGNIQYF.